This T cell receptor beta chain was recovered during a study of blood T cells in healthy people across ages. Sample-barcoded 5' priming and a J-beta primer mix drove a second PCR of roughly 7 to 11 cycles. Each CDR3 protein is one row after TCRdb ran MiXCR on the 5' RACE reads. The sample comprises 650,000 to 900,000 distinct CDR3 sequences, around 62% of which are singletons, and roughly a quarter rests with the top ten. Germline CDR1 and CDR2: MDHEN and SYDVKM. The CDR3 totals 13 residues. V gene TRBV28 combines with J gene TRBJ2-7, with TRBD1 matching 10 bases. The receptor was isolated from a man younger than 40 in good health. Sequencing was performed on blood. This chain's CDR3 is CAVRDRGPYEQYF. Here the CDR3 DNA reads TGTGCTGTACGGGACAGGGGACCCTACGAGCAGTACTTC.